This T cell receptor (beta chain) was retrieved from a study of regulatory T cells in long-lasting Graves disease. About the research overall: By definition, persistent Graves' disease involved antithyroid drugs for over 5 years alongside positive TSH receptor antibodies. The study, taken as a whole, reports: Persistent disease samples used TRBV28, TRBJ1-2 and TRBJ2-5 preferentially. Sharing of public clonotypes was greater in persistent patients (more than 2,500) than in new patients (around 1,000). Sampling was limited to peripheral blood rather than thyroid tissue.

Relying on iRepertoire HTBI primers and Arm-PCR of CDR3 regions, the team built TCR beta libraries. MiXCR was run by TCRdb on the multiplex PCR reads, yielding one entry per CDR3 protein. The table shows 450,000 or so distinct CDR3 sequences, with about 22% occurring only once. On this clonotype itself: The antigen is not known.

This CDR3 spans 12 amino acids. V lost 3 bases and J lost 8, with 8 bases in between. The germline V gene encodes CDR1 MDHEN and CDR2 SYDVKM. Stated time point: persistent/refractory GD, antithyroid drugs over 5 years with positive TRAb. Making the TCR library involved RNA that had been extracted from PBMCs. The chain joins TRBV28 to TRBJ2-1; a possible D gene is TRBD2 (5 bases). This TCR derives from a female donor with Graves disease. The sequencing here drew on peripheral blood mononuclear cells (PBMCs), taken when the disease was refractory, from a patient treated with antithyroid drugs. The CDR3 sequence is CASSFGEYEQFF. In nucleotides, the CDR3 is TGTGCCAGCAGTTTCGGGGAGTATGAGCAGTTCTTC.